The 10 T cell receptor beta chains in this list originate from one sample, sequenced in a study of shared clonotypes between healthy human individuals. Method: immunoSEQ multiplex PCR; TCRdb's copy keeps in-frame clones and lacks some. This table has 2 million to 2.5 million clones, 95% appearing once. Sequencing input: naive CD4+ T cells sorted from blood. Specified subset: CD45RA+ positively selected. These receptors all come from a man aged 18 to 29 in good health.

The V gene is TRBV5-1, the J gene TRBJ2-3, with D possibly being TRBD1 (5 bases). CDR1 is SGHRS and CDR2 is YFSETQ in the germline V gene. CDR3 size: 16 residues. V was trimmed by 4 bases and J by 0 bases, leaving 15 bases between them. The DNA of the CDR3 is TGCGCCAGCAGCCTCCGACAGACGGGTAGCACAGATACGCAGTATTTT. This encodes CASSLRQTGSTDTQYF.

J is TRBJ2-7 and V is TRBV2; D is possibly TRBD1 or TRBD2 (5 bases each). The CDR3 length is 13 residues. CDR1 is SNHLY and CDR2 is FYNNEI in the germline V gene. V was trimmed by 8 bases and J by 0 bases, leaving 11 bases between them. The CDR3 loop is CASRWDASYEQYF. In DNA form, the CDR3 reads TGTGCCAGCCGATGGGACGCCTCCTACGAGCAGTACTTC.

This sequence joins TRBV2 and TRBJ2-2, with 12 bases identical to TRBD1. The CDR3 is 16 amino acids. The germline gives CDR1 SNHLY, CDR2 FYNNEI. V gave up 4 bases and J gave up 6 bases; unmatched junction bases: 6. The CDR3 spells CASSGGQGALAGELFF. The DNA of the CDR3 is TGTGCCAGCAGTGGGGGACAGGGGGCACTGGCCGGGGAGCTGTTTTTT.

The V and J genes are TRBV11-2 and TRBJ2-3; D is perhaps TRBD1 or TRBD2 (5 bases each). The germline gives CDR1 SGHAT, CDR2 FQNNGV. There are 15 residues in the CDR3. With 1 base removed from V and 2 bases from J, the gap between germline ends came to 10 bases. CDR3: CASSLGGWATDTQYF. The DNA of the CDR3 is TGTGCCAGCAGCTTAGGGGGGTGGGCCACAGATACGCAGTATTTT. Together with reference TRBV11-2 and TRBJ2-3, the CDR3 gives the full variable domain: EAGVAQSPRYKIIEKRQSVAFWCNPISGHATLYWYQQILGQGPKLLIQFQNNGVVDDSQLPKDRFSAERLKGVDSTLKIQPAKLEDSAVYLCASSLGGWATDTQYFGPGTRLTVL.

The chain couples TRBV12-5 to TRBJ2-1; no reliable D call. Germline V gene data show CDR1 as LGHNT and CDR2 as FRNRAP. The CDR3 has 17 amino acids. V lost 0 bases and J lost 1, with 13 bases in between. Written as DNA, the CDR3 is TGTGCTAGTGGTTTGGTACCTTACGAAATATCCTACAATGAGCAGTTCTTC. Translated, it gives CASGLVPYEISYNEQFF.

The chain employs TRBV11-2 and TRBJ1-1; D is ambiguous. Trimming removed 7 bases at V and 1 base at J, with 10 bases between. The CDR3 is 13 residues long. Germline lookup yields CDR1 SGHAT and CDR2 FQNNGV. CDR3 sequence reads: CASNPQGNTEAFF. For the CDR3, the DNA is TGTGCCAGCAACCCTCAAGGGAACACTGAAGCTTTCTTT.

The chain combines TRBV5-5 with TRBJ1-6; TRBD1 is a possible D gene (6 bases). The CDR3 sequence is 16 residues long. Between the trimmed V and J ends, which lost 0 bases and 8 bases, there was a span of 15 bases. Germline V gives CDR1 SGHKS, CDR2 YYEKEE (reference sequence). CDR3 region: CASSLEGQGTYSPLHF. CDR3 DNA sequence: TGTGCCAGCAGCTTGGAAGGTCAGGGGACATATTCACCCCTCCACTTT.

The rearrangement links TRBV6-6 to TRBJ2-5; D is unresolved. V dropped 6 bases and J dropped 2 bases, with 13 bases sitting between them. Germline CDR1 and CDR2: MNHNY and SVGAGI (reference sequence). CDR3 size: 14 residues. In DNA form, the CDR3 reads TGTGCCAGCAGCCTAACCGTTGAGCAAGAGACCCAGTACTTC. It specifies CASSLTVEQETQYF.

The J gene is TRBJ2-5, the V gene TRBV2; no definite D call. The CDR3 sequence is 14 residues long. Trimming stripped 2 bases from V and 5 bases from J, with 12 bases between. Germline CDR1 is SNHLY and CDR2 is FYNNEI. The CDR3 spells CASSESIVGETQYF. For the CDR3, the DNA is TGTGCCAGCAGTGAATCTATAGTCGGGGAGACCCAGTACTTC. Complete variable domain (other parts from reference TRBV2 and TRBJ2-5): EPEVTQTPSHQVTQMGQEVILRCVPISNHLYFYWYRQILGQKVEFLVSFYNNEISEKSEIFDDQFSVERPDGSNFTLKIRSTKLEDSAMYFCASSESIVGETQYFGPGTRLLVL.

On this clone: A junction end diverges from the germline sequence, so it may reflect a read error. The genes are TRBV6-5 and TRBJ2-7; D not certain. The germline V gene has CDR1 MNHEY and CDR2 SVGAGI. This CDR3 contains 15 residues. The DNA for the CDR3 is TGTGCCAGCAGTTACGCCTCCCCGGGTCTCTACGAGCAGTGCTTC. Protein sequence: CASSYASPGLYEQCF.